This is a list of T cell receptor beta chains from one sample in a study of response to subunit inactivated influenza vaccine. TCRdb redid the calling of the RT-PCR reads with MiXCR, one entry per CDR3 protein. The sample carries 650,000 or so distinct CDR3 sequences, approximately 14% recorded once. This specimen was PBMCs from blood, taken 14 days before vaccination. The receptors stem from a man aged 50-60 years who received an inactivated influenza vaccine. Both conserved end residues are part of each CDR3. The D gene is left open where the match is weak. Expanded clones are given a class, and other clones once, few, many or no size at all.

>TRBJ2-1|TRBD2|many|TRBV7-2
TGTGCCAGCAGCCCGTTAAGCGGGGGGGCTTACGATGAGCAGTTCTTC
CASSPLSGGAYDEQFF
>TRBJ2-1|TRBD2|many|TRBV15
TGTGCCACCAGCAGAGAAGGGAGGGACAATGAGCAGTTCTTC
CATSREGRDNEQFF
>TRBJ2-1|.|few|TRBV5-1
TGCGCCAGCAGCCTAGTCTCTGGTGAGCAGTTCTTC
CASSLVSGEQFF
>TRBJ2-7|.|few|TRBV11-2
TGTGCCAGCAGCTTAGATGACGGCTCCTACGAGCAGTACTTC
CASSLDDGSYEQYF
>TRBJ2-1|.|.|TRBV10-3
TGTGCCATCAGCTACCCAACGGGTAAGGAAGGCAATGAGCAGTTCTTC
CAISYPTGKEGNEQFF
>TRBJ2-1|TRBD2|many|TRBV5-6
TGTGCCAGCAGCTTGGAACTAGCGGGGATATACAATGAGCAGTTCTTC
CASSLELAGIYNEQFF
>TRBJ2-7|TRBD2|.|TRBV10-3
TGTGCCATCAGTCAGACTAGCGGTTACGAGCAGTACTTC
CAISQTSGYEQYF
>TRBJ2-1|.|few|TRBV6-2/TRBV6-3
TGTGCCAGCACCTTTACGTGGTACAATGAGCAGTTCTTC
CASTFTWYNEQFF
>TRBJ2-3|TRBD1|.|TRBV6-1
TGTGCCAGCAACGGACAGGACACAGATACGCAGTATTTT
CASNGQDTDTQYF
>TRBJ1-3|.|many|TRBV5-6
TGTGCCGGTCGGATAAGTTCGGACACCATATATTTT
CAGRISSDTIYF
>TRBJ1-2|TRBD1|.|TRBV30
TGTGCCTGGAGTCCCACGGACAGGTCTGGCTACACCTTC
CAWSPTDRSGYTF
>TRBJ2-5|.|.|TRBV29-1
TGCAGCGCCAGAATGGCGGGAGAGACCCAGTACTTC
CSARMAGETQYF
>TRBJ2-7|.|.|TRBV2
TGTGCCAGCAATGGGGACTACGAGCAGTACTTC
CASNGDYEQYF
>TRBJ1-6|.|.|TRBV27
TGTGCCAGCAGTTTACGTTCCGTTTATAATTCACCCCTCCACTTT
CASSLRSVYNSPLHF
>TRBJ2-5|.|few|TRBV28
TGTGCCAGCGGTGCCCAGGGCTCGACAGAGACCCAGTACTTC
CASGAQGSTETQYF
>TRBJ2-7|.|few|TRBV3-1
TGTGCCAGCAGCCAAGCGGGGGTGAACGAGCAGTACTTC
CASSQAGVNEQYF
>TRBJ2-7|TRBD1|.|TRBV18
TGTGCCAGCTCACCAGCGACAGGGGGGGGCTACGAGCAGTACTTC
CASSPATGGGYEQYF
>TRBJ2-5|TRBD2|.|TRBV27
TGTGCCAGAGGGGGCGGGGGGGAAGAGACCCAGTACTTC
CARGGGGEETQYF
>TRBJ2-3|.|few|TRBV7-8
TGTGCCAGCAGCTCCCTTTTAGGCCGTGGTACAGATACGCAGTATTTT
CASSSLLGRGTDTQYF
>TRBJ1-4|.|.|TRBV15
TGTGCCACCAGCAGAGACAACACCGCTAGGGAAAAACTGTTTTTT
CATSRDNTAREKLFF
>TRBJ2-5|TRBD2|few|TRBV11-1
TGTGCCAGCAGCTCAGATACTAGCGGGGGGGCCGGGTACGCGGAGACCCAGTACTTC
CASSSDTSGGAGYAETQYF
>TRBJ2-3|TRBD2|.|TRBV27
TGTGCCAGCAGTTTAACCACCCCCGGGGAGGGTAGCACAGATACGCAGTATTTT
CASSLTTPGEGSTDTQYF
>TRBJ2-2|.|many|TRBV20-1
TGCAGTGCTAAGGCGGGACCCTACACCGGGGAGCTGTTTTTT
CSAKAGPYTGELFF
>TRBJ1-2|TRBD1|.|TRBV6-2/TRBV6-3
TGTGCCAGCAAAATAAACCGGGACAGCCTCCGGCTATTCTTC
CASKINRDSLRLFF
>TRBJ1-4|.|.|TRBV18
TGTGCCAGCTCATCTTTAGGGGCAACTAATGAAAAACTGTTTTTT
CASSSLGATNEKLFF
>TRBJ2-7|TRBD2|.|TRBV6-1
TGTGCCAGCACCGAAATAGCGGGAGTTGGGGAGCAGTACTTC
CASTEIAGVGEQYF
>TRBJ2-1|TRBD2|few|TRBV18
TGTGCCAGTGCCGGACTTCTAGCGGGACCCTACAATGAGCAGTTCTTC
CASAGLLAGPYNEQFF
>TRBJ2-3|TRBD2|.|TRBV7-6
TGTGCCAGCAGCTTAACGGCTAGCGGGAGCACAGATACGCAGTATTTT
CASSLTASGSTDTQYF
>TRBJ2-2|.|few|TRBV10-3
TGTGCCATCAGTGCGGGGGCGCGGCTGAACACCGGGGAGCTGTTTTTT
CAISAGARLNTGELFF
>TRBJ2-2|.|few|TRBV5-1
TGCGCCAGCAGCGGCAGGCCGAGGAGGACCGGGGAGCTGTTTTTT
CASSGRPRRTGELFF
>TRBJ2-7|TRBD1|.|TRBV2
TGTGCCTGCAGTGAAGCGGACAGGGTGTTCTACGAGCAGTACTTC
CACSEADRVFYEQYF
>TRBJ2-5|.|few|TRBV12-3/TRBV12-4
TGTGCCAGCAGCCGATCCGACGGTTCGGAGACCCAGTACTTC
CASSRSDGSETQYF
>TRBJ2-2|.|few|TRBV27
TGTGCCAGCAGTGGGAGTGGGACTCTCACCGGGGAGCTGTTTTTT
CASSGSGTLTGELFF
>TRBJ2-5|TRBD2|few|TRBV7-9
TGTGCCAGCAGCAAGACTAGCGGGAGCCCAGGAGAGACCCAGTACTTC
CASSKTSGSPGETQYF
>TRBJ2-3|TRBD1|few|TRBV12-3/TRBV12-4
TGTGCCAGCAGTACCCGGGACAGGGATTTAGATACGCAGTATTTT
CASSTRDRDLDTQYF
>TRBJ2-5|.|.|TRBV28
TGTGCCAGCAGTTTCCGGAGTAGGGCGAAAGAGACCCAGTACTTC
CASSFRSRAKETQYF
>TRBJ2-7|.|.|TRBV7-2
TGTGCCAGCAGCCGAAGGAACAGGGTGCACGAGCAGTACTTC
CASSRRNRVHEQYF
>TRBJ2-2|TRBD1|few|TRBV5-1
TGCGCCAGCAGGAACAGGGGAGAAACCGGGGAGCTGTTTTTT
CASRNRGETGELFF
>TRBJ2-1|TRBD1|.|TRBV6-4
TGTGCCAGCAGAGCCTCAGGGGGCACTGAGCAGTTCTTC
CASRASGGTEQFF
>TRBJ2-1|TRBD2|few|TRBV29-1
TGCAGCGTTGTGCCTAGCGGGAGGATCGGTGAGCAGTTCTTC
CSVVPSGRIGEQFF
>TRBJ2-7|TRBD2|.|TRBV6-5
TGTGCCAGCAGTTACTCTAGCGGGAGCTCCTACGAGCAGTACTTC
CASSYSSGSSYEQYF
>TRBJ2-3|.|.|TRBV15
TGTGCCACCAGCAGAGCAGAGACAGATACGCAGTATTTT
CATSRAETDTQYF
>TRBJ2-7|.|few|TRBV12-3/TRBV12-4
TGTGCCAGCAGTTTAGGTCCGGCTTTACCCGAGCAGTACTTC
CASSLGPALPEQYF
>TRBJ2-1|TRBD2|few|TRBV11-2
TGTGCCAGCAGCTATAGCGGGCATGAGCAGTTCTTC
CASSYSGHEQFF
>TRBJ1-1|TRBD1|once|TRBV10-2
TGCGCCAGCAGTGCTGCAACGGGACAGGGGAACACTGAAGCTTTCTTT
CASSAATGQGNTEAFF
>TRBJ2-1|TRBD2|.|TRBV2
TGTGCCAGCAAAAGCGTAGCGGGAGTCTACAATGAGCAGTTCTTC
CASKSVAGVYNEQFF
>TRBJ2-7|.|few|TRBV6-1
TGTGCCAGCAGTGGGACTTCCAGCTCCTACGAGCAGTACTTC
CASSGTSSSYEQYF
>TRBJ1-1|.|few|TRBV7-2
TGTGCCAGCTTTACAGGGAACACTGAAGCTTTCTTT
CASFTGNTEAFF
>TRBJ1-1|.|.|TRBV7-9
TGTGCCAGCAAAAAGGAGGGTCAGGGCCTGAACACTGAAGCTTTCTTT
CASKKEGQGLNTEAFF
>TRBJ2-3|.|once|TRBV6-1
TGTGCCAGCAGGCGAAGCGGAGGCTCCACAGATACGCAGTATTTT
CASRRSGGSTDTQYF
>TRBJ1-5|.|once|TRBV2
TGTGCCAGCAGTGGTGCAGAAAGGGGCAATCAGCCCCAGCATTTT
CASSGAERGNQPQHF
>TRBJ2-2|TRBD1|.|TRBV12-3/TRBV12-4
TGTGCCAGCAGTTTCGGTTCAGGGACAGGGGGTACCGGGGAGCTGTTTTTT
CASSFGSGTGGTGELFF
>TRBJ2-7|.|few|TRBV5-1
TGCGCCAGCAGCTTGGGGGTCAGCCAGACTTCCTACGAGCAGTACTTC
CASSLGVSQTSYEQYF
>TRBJ1-4|.|.|TRBV12-3/TRBV12-4
TGTGCCAGCAGTCCGGGTTCGAAGGAAAAACTGTTTTTT
CASSPGSKEKLFF
>TRBJ1-4|.|.|TRBV12-3/TRBV12-4
TGTGCCAGCAGCACCGATGGGGGTCGCGAAAAACTGTTTTTT
CASSTDGGREKLFF